This T cell receptor beta chain was sequenced during a study of early T cells in non-severe SARS-CoV-2 infection. The CDR3 loop spans 13 amino acids. J lost 10 bases, V lost 8 bases, and 11 bases had no gene match. The germline gives CDR1 SNHLY, CDR2 FYNNEI. TCRdb re-derived calls from the 5' RACE reads in MiXCR, one entry per CDR3 protein. The repertoire holds about 98,000 distinct CDR3 sequences, with around 10% as singletons. The specimen was whole blood. The clonotype was recovered from an adult who was a healthcare worker with PCR-confirmed SARS-CoV-2 infection or an uninfected control (not recorded which). This chain links TRBV2 with TRBJ1-1; 9 nucleotides align to TRBD1. The CDR3 nucleotides are TGTGCCAGCGCTCCAACAGGGGGCGGAGGAGCTTTCTTT. Translating gives CASAPTGGGGAFF.